This entry is about one T cell receptor beta chain. This clonotype has more than one count but fewer than ten. Its antigen is still unknown. No clone much larger than this one lies a single base away; base qualities are absent. The entry originates in a study of response to subunit inactivated influenza vaccine (dated by TCRdb to 2017 to 2018). Context from the whole study: The study used deep quantitative T cell receptor repertoire profiling to track responses to a trivalent subunit inactivated influenza vaccine. Here is what the overall study found, with its caveats: The authors suggested that each seasonal influenza vaccination may recruit only a limited number of new T cells.

The germline V end is reduced by 6 bases and the J end by 5 bases; junction bases left unmatched: 6. The CDR3 spans 13 residues, from the cysteine through the phenylalanine. Kept here is only the CDR3 DNA, which spans 39 bases and is read in frame from base 1. The library relied on RT-PCR. Sequenced using an Illumina HiSeq 2500. TCRdb's own reprocessing of the public reads used fastp at Q25 and MiXCR and kept productive beta chains. CDR3 protein sequences are deduplicated, and each keeps its most common genes and DNA. Recorded for this sample are some 500,000 distinct CDR3 sequences; about 25% of them occurred a single time. The top ten constitute approximately 2% of the sample.

This chain joins TRBV12-3 or TRBV12-4 to TRBJ1-1, with TRBD1 matching 7 junction bases. Specimen: CD4+ T cells sorted from PBMCs, collected around 5 days after vaccination. The source is a man in his forties or fifties who received an inactivated influenza vaccine. Donor details come from another sample of the same person, matched by shared clones. The nucleotides are TGTGCCAGCAGGGCGACAGGGTTTACTGAAGCTTTCTTT. Translated, this gives CASRATGFTEAFF.